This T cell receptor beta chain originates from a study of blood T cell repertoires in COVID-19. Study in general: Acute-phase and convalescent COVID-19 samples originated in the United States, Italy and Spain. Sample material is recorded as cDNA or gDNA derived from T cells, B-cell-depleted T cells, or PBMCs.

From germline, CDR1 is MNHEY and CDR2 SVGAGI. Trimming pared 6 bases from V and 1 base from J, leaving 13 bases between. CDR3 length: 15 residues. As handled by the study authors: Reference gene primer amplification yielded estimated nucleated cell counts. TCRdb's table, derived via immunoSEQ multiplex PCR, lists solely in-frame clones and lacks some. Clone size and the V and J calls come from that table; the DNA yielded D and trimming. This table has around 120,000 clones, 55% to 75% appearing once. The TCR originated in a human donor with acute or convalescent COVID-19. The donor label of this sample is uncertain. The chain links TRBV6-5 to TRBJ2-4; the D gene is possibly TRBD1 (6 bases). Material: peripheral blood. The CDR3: CASRGGGAAKNIQYF. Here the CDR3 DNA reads TGTGCCAGCAGGGGTGGGGGCGCGGCCAAAAACATTCAGTACTTC.